Presented here are 10 T cell receptor beta chains from one specimen sequenced in a study of blood T cell repertoires in COVID-19. Data came from immunoSEQ multiplex PCR; TCRdb stores just in-frame clones and leaves some out. The sample contains 300,000 to 350,000 clones, around 90% of which appear only once. Sequencing was carried out using peripheral blood. Source of these receptors: a man between 18 and 29 years old with active or convalescent COVID-19.

This sequence joins TRBV3-1 (or the pseudogene TRBV3-2) and TRBJ2-6, with 7 bases matching TRBD1. CDR1 and CDR2 (germline): LGHDT, YNNKEL (reference sequence). Trimming at V came to 0 bases and at J to 2 bases, leaving 7 bases not matched to a gene. This CDR3 comprises 18 residues. The CDR3 here is CASSQEWTGFPGANVLTF. The CDR3 nucleotides read TGTGCCAGCAGCCAAGAATGGACAGGATTCCCTGGGGCCAACGTCCTGACTTTC.

The chain has TRBV10-3 and TRBJ2-7, with 10 bases lining up with TRBD1. V shed 9 bases and J 6 bases; nucleotides not matched to a gene: 11. The CDR3 is 14 amino acids. Germline values: CDR1 ENHRY, CDR2 SYGVKD. This chain's CDR3 is CAIRTGGLSGEQYF. The CDR3, as DNA: TGTGCCATTCGGACAGGGGGTCTCTCCGGCGAGCAGTACTTC.

V gene TRBV18 combines with J gene TRBJ1-2, with D hard to call. The CDR3 extends over 14 amino acids. Germline lookup yields CDR1 KGHSH and CDR2 LQKENI. V was clipped by 3 bases and J by 3 bases, with 11 bases between them. The CDR3 region is CASSPIRQDYGYTF. In DNA, the CDR3 is TGTGCCAGCTCACCGATTAGGCAGGACTATGGCTACACCTTC. Together with reference TRBV18 and TRBJ1-2, the CDR3 gives the full variable domain: NAGVMQNPRHLVRRRGQEARLRCSPMKGHSHVYWYRQLPEEGLKFMVYLQKENIIDESGMPKERFSAEFPKEGPSILRIQQVVRGDSAAYFCASSPIRQDYGYTFGSGTRLTVV.

V gene TRBV5-6 combines with J gene TRBJ1-5; 9 bases map to TRBD1. The CDR3 spans 14 residues. Looked up from germline, CDR1 is SGHDT and CDR2 is YYEEEE. Germline trimming cut 4 bases from V and 6 bases from J; bases unmatched to any gene: 5. This CDR3 is CASSPGTGIQPQHF. CDR3 bases: TGTGCCAGCAGCCCCGGGACAGGGATTCAGCCCCAGCATTTT.

For this clone: Other DNA sequences in this sample translate to the same CDR3. Here the CDR3 reads CASSLQGAGDTEAFF. The CDR3 coding sequence is TGTGCCAGCAGCCTTCAGGGGGCGGGGGACACTGAAGCTTTCTTT. This chain links TRBV3-1 (or the pseudogene TRBV3-2) with TRBJ1-1; 8 bases are a match to TRBD1. The germline V gene has CDR1 LGHDT and CDR2 YNNKEL (reference sequence). J gave up 3 bases and V 4 bases, and 7 bases lay outside the gene matches. The CDR3 runs 15 residues.

The chain is built from TRBV18 and TRBJ2-1, with D perhaps matching TRBD1 (6 bases). The V end lost 2 bases, the J end lost 7 bases, and 9 bases lay between the germline ends. Germline V gene lookup returns CDR1 KGHSH and CDR2 LQKENI. CDR3 length equals 13 residues. The chain's CDR3 is CASSPGGANEQFF. CDR3 DNA: TGTGCCAGCTCACCAGGGGGCGCGAATGAGCAGTTCTTC.

Here the CDR3 reads CASSLVPSEKLFF. The CDR3 DNA is TGCGCCAGCAGCTTGGTCCCGTCTGAAAAACTGTTTTTT. The V call is TRBV5-1, the J call TRBJ1-4; D remains unclear. V was trimmed by 0 bases and J by 7 bases, leaving 7 bases between them. The germline gives CDR1 SGHRS, CDR2 YFSETQ. The CDR3 loop spans 13 amino acids.

This clone has just a few counts. In DNA, the CDR3 is TGCGCCAGCAGCCAAAGTACAGGGTATGGGGAAAAACTGTTTTTT. Protein sequence: CASSQSTGYGEKLFF. The chain carries TRBV4-1 and TRBJ1-4; a weak D match, TRBD1 (6 bases). CDR1 is MGHRA and CDR2 is YSYEKL in the germline V gene. V lost 2 bases and J 8 bases, leaving 15 bases between the germline ends. The CDR3 runs to 15 residues.

The V call is TRBV30, the J call TRBJ1-5; perhaps TRBD1 as D (6 bases). V was trimmed by 8 bases and J by 0 bases, leaving 14 bases between them. The CDR3 consists of 14 residues. The germline V gene has CDR1 GTSNPN and CDR2 SVGIG (reference sequence). The CDR3 bases are TGTGCCCTAAGGACAGCTTATAGCAATCAGCCCCAGCATTTT. Translation: CALRTAYSNQPQHF.

The chain has TRBV7-9 and TRBJ1-2; 9 bases are shared with TRBD1. Trimming cost V 5 bases and J 0 bases; bases outside gene matches: 10. CDR1 SEHNR and CDR2 FQNEAQ come from the germline V gene (reference sequence). The CDR3 is 17 amino acids. DNA for the CDR3: TGTGCCAGCAGCCCAGACAGGGGGGGGGCTACTAACTATGGCTACACCTTC. Translation: CASSPDRGGATNYGYTF.